The next 23 T cell receptor beta chains were all read from a single sample in a study of CD8+ T cells in alopecia areata. Peripheral blood and lesional scalp punch biopsies were taken from alopecia areata patients. RNA, once extracted, was reverse transcribed into cDNA for use as the sequencing template. Profiled with immunoSEQ multiplex PCR; TCRdb holds only in-frame clones, not every one. The sample yields some 19,000 clones, 60% to 80% seen once. The input for sequencing was skin, taken at week 0. The receptors were gathered from a human donor with alopecia areata.

This clone was seen only a few times. V is TRBV2 and J is TRBJ2-2; D unclear. The germline CDR1 and CDR2 sequences are SNHLY and FYNNEI. The CDR3 length is 13 residues. Trimming took off 3 bases at V and 1 base at J, with 3 bases between the two ends. The DNA for the CDR3 is TGTGCCAGCAGTGACAAGAACACCGGGGAGCTGTTTTTT. Translation: CASSDKNTGELFF.

This clone has more than one count but fewer than ten. J is TRBJ1-5 and V is TRBV7-9; D is uncertain. The germline V and J ends were trimmed by 8 bases and 6 bases, with 8 bases remaining between them. The CDR3 sequence is 11 residues long. From germline, CDR1 is SEHNR and CDR2 FQNEAQ (reference sequence). Written as DNA, the CDR3 is TGTGCCAGCGGGCGGGGTCAGCCCCAGCATTTT. As protein: CASGRGQPQHF.

This clone has more than one count but fewer than ten. This chain joins TRBV7-9 and TRBJ2-3, with 7 positions matching TRBD2. The CDR3 totals 16 residues. Trimming took 5 bases from V and 2 from J; bases not matched to a gene: 10. CDR1 SEHNR and CDR2 FQNEAQ come from the germline V gene (reference sequence). CDR3 coding DNA: TGTGCCAGCAGCCCCTCGGGGACTATTCCCACAGATACGCAGTATTTT. Protein: CASSPSGTIPTDTQYF.

The chain links TRBV6-6 to TRBJ1-2; 7 nucleotides agree with TRBD1. V dropped 6 bases and J dropped 5; count of bases not matched to a gene: 9. The V gene's germline CDR1 is MNHNY and CDR2 SVGAGI (reference sequence). The CDR3 spans 14 residues. CDR3 residues: CASSRTGTVYGYTF. In DNA form, the CDR3 reads TGTGCCAGCAGCCGAACCGGGACAGTTTATGGCTACACCTTC.

The rearrangement uses TRBV16 and TRBJ1-1, with no clear D. Per germline, CDR1 KGHSY and CDR2 FQNENV. This CDR3 contains 13 residues. With 4 bases removed from V and 1 base from J, the gap between germline ends came to 7 bases. CDR3 sequence: CASSRQENTEAFF. DNA of the CDR3: TGTGCCAGCAGCCGACAAGAGAACACTGAAGCTTTCTTT.

This chain uses TRBV18 with TRBJ2-3; no clear D. Trimming shortened V by 6 bases and J by 6 bases, and 13 bases separated the two germline ends. Per germline, CDR1 KGHSH and CDR2 LQKENI. CDR3 size: 13 residues. CDR3 sequence reads: CASSRPQPDTQYF. CDR3 coding DNA: TGTGCCAGCTCCCGACCTCAGCCGGATACGCAGTATTTT.

The V call is TRBV4-1, the J call TRBJ2-2, with D perhaps matching TRBD2 (5 bases). The ends were cut back, 3 bases at V and 5 bases at J, with 22 bases in the middle. Germline CDR1 MGHRA, CDR2 YSYEKL. The CDR3 length is 18 residues. CDR3 sequence: CASSHLDLVPAGTGELFF. The CDR3 DNA sequence: TGCGCCAGCAGCCATCTGGACTTAGTACCGGCCGGGACCGGGGAGCTGTTTTTT.

This chain connects TRBV7-2 to TRBJ1-1; D not certain. In germline, CDR1 is SGHTA, CDR2 FQGNSA. CDR3 size: 13 residues. V shed 1 base and J shed 5 bases, with 8 bases lying between them. The CDR3 sequence: CASSLVKKTEAFF. Here the CDR3 DNA reads TGTGCCAGCAGCTTAGTCAAAAAGACTGAAGCTTTCTTT.

This clone was counted only a few times. The chain links TRBV10-3 to TRBJ2-4, with 10 positions matching TRBD1. The V gene's germline CDR1 is ENHRY and CDR2 SYGVKD. J gave up 9 bases and V 11 bases, and 16 bases lay outside the gene matches. This CDR3 has 15 residues. This CDR3 reads CAVLDRDRGSGIQYF. The DNA of the CDR3 is TGTGCCGTCCTTGACCGGGACAGGGGAAGCGGCATTCAGTACTTC.

This chain uses TRBV10-3 with TRBJ1-5, with D perhaps matching TRBD1 (5 bases). The V gene lost 11 bases and the J gene lost 9 bases, with 20 bases spanning the gap. The CDR3 sequence is 13 residues long. Germline values: CDR1 ENHRY, CDR2 SYGVKD. CDR3 DNA: TGTGCCGCCGCCCGTGACGGCGACAGGCCCCAGCATTTT. This codes for CAAARDGDRPQHF.

This clone was found a few times. The CDR3 bases are TGTGCCAGCAGCGTAGCTACGGGACAGGGGACAGATACGCAGTATTTT. It codes for CASSVATGQGTDTQYF. V is TRBV9 and J is TRBJ2-3, with 10 nucleotides matching TRBD1. V gave up 0 bases and J gave up 3 bases; unmatched junction bases: 4. This CDR3 is built from 16 residues. CDR1 and CDR2 (germline): SGDLS, YYNGEE.

The genes are TRBV7-9 and TRBJ2-7; tentative D call: TRBD1 (6 bases). Trimming cost V 5 bases and J 2 bases, with 13 bases left between them. CDR3 length: 14 residues. Germline V CDR1 and CDR2: SEHNR, FQNEAQ (reference sequence). The CDR3 region is CASSPPTGTYEQYF. In DNA form, the CDR3 reads TGTGCCAGCAGCCCCCCCACAGGGACCTACGAGCAGTACTTC.

As to this clone: Distinct nucleotide sequences in the sample also encode this CDR3. The rearrangement joins TRBV6-5 to TRBJ1-4, with a possible D match to TRBD1 (5 bases). The CDR3 length is 15 residues. V lost 6 bases, J lost 2 bases, and 13 bases lay in between. Germline V gives CDR1 MNHEY, CDR2 SVGAGI. The CDR3 spells CASSRAGATNEKLFF. DNA of the CDR3: TGTGCCAGCAGCCGGGCCGGGGCGACTAATGAAAAACTGTTTTTT.

The chain recombines TRBV19 with TRBJ2-7, with 7 nucleotides matching TRBD1. This CDR3 region has 16 residues. Germline V gives CDR1 LNHDA, CDR2 SQIVND (reference sequence). V was pared by 6 bases and J by 3 bases, with 14 bases of the junction left unmatched. The CDR3 here is CASSRYPGTAIYEQYF. Here the CDR3 DNA reads TGTGCCAGTAGCCGCTACCCCGGGACAGCAATCTACGAGCAGTACTTC. The full variable domain, with the rest looked up from reference TRBV19 and TRBJ2-7, is DGGITQSPKYLFRKEGQNVTLSCEQNLNHDAMYWYRQDPGQGLRLIYYSQIVNDFQKGDIAEGYSVSREKKESFPLTVTSAQKNPTAFYLCASSRYPGTAIYEQYFGPGTRLTVT.

This clone was detected only a few times. The chain is built from TRBV6-6 and TRBJ2-5, with D hard to call. The CDR3 sequence is 11 residues long. The V end lost 4 bases, the J end lost 5 bases, and 5 bases lay between the germline ends. Germline V lookup: CDR1 MNHNY, CDR2 SVGAGI (reference sequence). The DNA for the CDR3 is TGTGCCAGCAGTTCGGCGGAGACCCAGTACTTC. It yields the protein CASSSAETQYF.

The table lists this clone with a few counts. Its ends do not fully match the called genes, so a read error is possible. The CDR3 nucleotides read TGTGCCAGCAGCCCCTCTCCGGGACAGGGGGCCATTATTACCAACTTC. Translated: CASSPSPGQGAIITNF. This chain links TRBV7-6 with TRBJ2-7, with TRBD1 identical over 12 bases. The CDR3 consists of 16 residues. Germline CDR1 reads SGHVS; CDR2 reads FNYEAQ.

The V call is TRBV7-2, the J call TRBJ1-3; 11 bases line up with TRBD1. This CDR3 comprises 17 residues. V dropped 4 bases and J dropped 1; count of bases not matched to a gene: 6. Looked up from germline, CDR1 is SGHTA and CDR2 is FQGNSA. For the CDR3, the DNA is TGTGCCAGCAGCTATACCGGGACAGGGGGATCTGGAAACACCATATATTTT. It encodes CASSYTGTGGSGNTIYF.

The J gene is TRBJ2-3, the V gene TRBV7-9, with 7 bases aligning to TRBD2. Trimming at V came to 4 bases and at J to 4 bases, leaving 5 bases not matched to a gene. Germline-derived CDR1 and CDR2 are SEHNR and FQNEAQ (reference sequence). The CDR3 is 14 residues long. CDR3 residues: CASSSRDYSDTQYF. The CDR3 coding sequence is TGTGCCAGCAGCTCTCGGGACTATTCAGATACGCAGTATTTT. Full variable domain (missing parts from reference TRBV7-9 and TRBJ2-3): DTGVSQNPRHKITKRGQNVTFRCDPISEHNRLYWYRQTLGQGPEFLTYFQNEAQLEKSRLLSDRFSAERPKGSFSTLEIQRTEQGDSAMYLCASSSRDYSDTQYFGPGTRLTVL.

This clone rates as medium-sized. J is TRBJ2-3 and V is TRBV7-2; D is unclear. Germline-derived CDR1 and CDR2 are SGHTA and FQGNSA. The CDR3 extends over 16 amino acids. Trimming left V 0 bases short and J 1 base short, with 11 bases between. The CDR3 sequence: CASSLAYPIRTDTQYF. The CDR3 nucleotides read TGTGCCAGCAGCTTAGCGTACCCCATTCGCACAGATACGCAGTATTTT.

This chain uses TRBV19 with TRBJ1-1; the D gene is possibly TRBD1 (5 bases). The CDR3 is 15 residues long. Looked up from germline, CDR1 is LNHDA and CDR2 is SQIVND (reference sequence). With 3 bases removed from V and 5 bases from J, the gap between germline ends came to 16 bases. CDR3 bases: TGTGCCAGTAGTATTATTTGGAGGGGAGCTACTGAAGCTTTCTTT. Amino acids: CASSIIWRGATEAFF. The whole variable domain, remainder taken from reference TRBV19 and TRBJ1-1, is DGGITQSPKYLFRKEGQNVTLSCEQNLNHDAMYWYRQDPGQGLRLIYYSQIVNDFQKGDIAEGYSVSREKKESFPLTVTSAQKNPTAFYLCASSIIWRGATEAFFGQGTRLTVV.

The V and J genes are TRBV10-3 and TRBJ1-6; perhaps TRBD1 as D (5 bases). With 5 bases removed from V and 4 bases from J, the gap between germline ends came to 12 bases. This CDR3 contains 15 residues. CDR1 is ENHRY, CDR2 SYGVKD, per germline. CDR3 region: CAISSREGYNSPLHF. The DNA of the CDR3 is TGTGCCATCAGTAGTCGGGAGGGGTATAATTCACCCCTCCACTTT.

As regards this clone: Other DNA variants within this sample encode the same CDR3. The chain recombines TRBV4-3 with TRBJ2-3; possibly TRBD2 for D (7 bases). This CDR3 region has 17 residues. Germline CDR1 is LGHNA and CDR2 is YSLEER. V lost 3 bases to trimming and J lost 1 base, with 17 bases between them. This CDR3 is CASSQDIAGAGTDTQYF. CDR3 in DNA: TGCGCCAGCAGCCAGGATATCGCGGGGGCTGGCACAGATACGCAGTATTTT.

The chain links TRBV19 to TRBJ1-2, with 7 bases lining up with TRBD1. Per germline, CDR1 LNHDA and CDR2 SQIVND (reference sequence). Trimming cost V 7 bases and J 3 bases; bases outside gene matches: 11. The length of the CDR3 is 15 residues. DNA for the CDR3: TGTGCCAGTACCCTAACACCGGGACAGCACTATGGCTACACCTTC. This codes for CASTLTPGQHYGYTF.